This TCR beta chain was recovered during a study of cytomegalovirus exposure and HLA in healthy donors (TCRdb year 2017). Regarding the complete study: In an earlier analysis of roughly 500 of the donors, under 300 Gb of sequence data and 100 million or so unique TCR beta sequences from about 190 million T cells were reported. The aim of the study was to test whether cataloging public T cell receptors could identify signatures of past pathogen exposure. Using immunosequencing, the study profiled T cell repertoires from around 670 subjects and related those repertoires to cytomegalovirus serostatus. A later genetic analysis used genome-wide SNP genotypes for about 65% of the 666 donors, treating that subset as a discovery cohort. Donor age, sex, ethnicity and CMV serostatus were compiled alongside the repertoire data. Across 300 to 400 genotyped donors of the cohort, an average of about 240,000 unique TCR beta nucleotide sequences per donor were sequenced, and around 19% of those sequences were non-productive. To predict cytomegalovirus infection status, the study combined high-throughput TCR immunosequencing, statistical association of individual TCRs with disease status, and machine learning. Typing coverage differed by locus: A, B, C, DRB1 and DQB1 were typed in roughly 629-630 donors, DQA1 in 522, DPA1 in some 570, and DPB1 in around 440. Four or five DR-DQ haplotypes were handled as single units for association and clustering because linkage in the cohort was strong. All discovery cohort repertoires had been generated using a single sequencing platform. The genetic ancestry cluster associated with self-reported Caucasian donors included over 80% of the approximately 410 genotyped donors. In the later analysis, no new phenotypic data were used to find candidate immune exposures; instead, reliance was placed on TCR beta sequences and their occurrence across donors. Roughly 300 gigabases of sequencing data and approximately 80 million unique TCR sequences were included in an early release covering 550 to 800 HLA-typed donors. An earlier analysis of around 640 of the donors used high-throughput TCR beta sequencing to judge whether each TCR beta V gene segment behaved as functional or pseudogenic. Class I and class II HLA loci were covered by the typing at four-digit resolution. A later analysis re-examined previously published TCR beta repertoires from more than 550 donors and added high-resolution HLA genotyping to investigate patterns of TCR occurrence. A separate validation cohort of some 130 different subjects was used in addition to the 666-subject first cohort.

What the authors observed across the whole study: The study listed 150 to 200 TCR beta chains as associated with cytomegalovirus. Most CMV-associated TCR beta chains appeared to be HLA-restricted in a later analysis, and the HLA associations seemed to be driven largely by CMV exposure. In an earlier analysis of about 540 of the donors, most TCR beta V segments were observed in productive rearrangements about 87% or about 30% of the time, broadly matching IMGT annotations. The authors suggested that the approach could potentially be extended to other disease states and immunological phenotypes. A group of highly shared sequence variants was considered likely to be a technical artifact of the sequencing pipeline. V-gene and J-gene trimming of TCR beta chains was associated with a missense DCLRE1C variant in a later genetic analysis, and the association was replicated in an independent cohort. The 87-base-pair reads could not distinguish some IMGT-functional V segments, including TRBV6-2 and TRBV6-3, so those segments were excluded. In vitro tests confirmed that a few of the cytomegalovirus-associated TCR beta chains recognize cytomegalovirus antigens. Sequencing depth was assumed to be roughly uniform across donors in the presence/absence analyses, though that assumption may not hold. A later analysis associated 15,000 to 20,000 TCR beta sequences with specific HLA alleles at a false discovery rate of 0.05. When HLA alleles, especially DR and DQ, strongly co-occurred, TCR associations were difficult to assign to individual alleles. According to a later analysis, parvovirus B19, influenza, CMV and Epstein-Barr virus appeared linked to several top co-occurrence clusters. A further reported finding was that TCR beta sequences accurately predicted the HLA-A and HLA-B alleles for most subjects in the first cohort. While some public TCRs were present in many individuals, most TCR sequences turned up only very rarely across donors. According to a later genetic analysis, donors in an Asian-associated ancestry cluster had fewer N-insertions in productive TCRs than the approximately 700-donor mean. In both the original and validation cohorts, the classifier was reported to diagnose cytomegalovirus status with high specificity and sensitivity. Because HLA typing was unavailable for some donors at each locus, only the typed subset was used in association tests. According to a later analysis, TCR association rates differed among HLA loci, with DRB1 alleles showing the most associated TCRs and HLA-C alleles showing the fewest. Approximately 18 rarely observed V segments, including chromosome 9 orphons, were excluded from the earlier analysis of some 590 of the donors because counts were too low. The cohort was sequenced for TCR beta chains only, and without alpha or paired-chain data the features that could be detected were limited. In a later analysis, HLA-associated TCR beta chains showed more clonal expansion and lower generation probabilities than non-associated chains that were equally common. CMV serostatus was the only immune exposure information available for the cohort. Correlated functional status among segregating V segments might reflect linkage disequilibrium, but an unknown experimental factor could not be ruled out.

The cohort consisted of approximately 690 healthy bone marrow donors. At the time of sampling, all cohort members were nominally healthy, though unrecorded immune exposures were likely present. The donor was CMV seronegative and was included in the group of a few hundred seronegative cohort members. Each donor provided a peripheral blood sample, and peripheral blood mononuclear cells were used for TCR beta sequencing. Genomic DNA was extracted from the blood cell samples with the Qiagen DNeasy Blood Extraction Kit. Notes on this clone: This receptor's antigen is unknown. No base quality information exists; no much larger clone differs at one position.

CDR1 and CDR2 (SNHLY, FYNNEI) derive from the germline V gene. V ends up 6 bases short and J 6 bases short, with an unmatched junction base count of 8. Including cysteine and phenylalanine, the CDR3 has 14 amino acids. Only CDR3 DNA is held: 42 bases, read in frame from base 1. The library was prepared using the immunoSEQ multiplex PCR assay. For the multiplex PCR, a mixture combining 60 forward primers for TCR Vbeta segments and 13 reverse primers for TCR Jbeta segments was used. Amplification of the CDR3 region of rearranged TCR beta genes was performed with a multiplex PCR assay on genomic DNA. The amplified TCR beta libraries were sequenced on the Illumina HiSeq System as 87-base-pair reads. The original methods were these. In a later analysis, approximately 74 million unique TCR beta chains were counted across the 500 to 850 repertoires, and roughly 9.9 million of these chains were shared by at least two donors. Raw reads were error-corrected and collapsed into unique sequences by a nearest-neighbor algorithm in which closely related sequences were merged to remove PCR and sequencing errors. Alignment of CDR3 sequences to IMGT reference sequences was used to assign V, D and J gene segments. Each retained sequence needed at least a six-nucleotide match to both a V gene segment and a J gene segment. A rearrangement counted as productive if the CDR3 had no stop codons and remained in frame with V and J, and every other rearrangement counted as non-productive. Following IMGT convention, CDR3 was defined as the stretch from the second conserved V-encoded cysteine to the conserved J-encoded phenylalanine. In an earlier analysis of 500 to 650 of the donors, sequences lacking an unambiguous match to a single V gene segment were excluded. In an earlier analysis of 450 to 750 of the donors, a V segment was called functional when productive rearrangements were above 56.7%, and segregating when the standard deviation between donors exceeded 5%. A statistical classification framework was built to diagnose cytomegalovirus status from the catalog of TCR beta chain sequences. A later analysis assigned V and J genes by comparing TCR nucleotide sequences with IMGT/GENE-DB human TR gene sequences. The TCRdist pipeline was used in a later analysis to assign CDR3 sequences and most-parsimonious VDJ recombination scenarios. In a later analysis, every TCR beta chain was defined by the combination of its CDR3 amino acid sequence and its V-gene family, and reads without a unique V-gene family were dropped. To address suspected cross-contamination and a sequencing artifact, a later analysis removed 592 highly shared, low-generation-probability nucleotide sequences. A later analysis calculated a clonal expansion index for each public chain from normalized within-repertoire ranks of inferred template counts. A later analysis computed generation probabilities with a VDJ recombination model fitted to out-of-frame rearrangements, and checked the results against IGoR. Hypergeometric tests were used in a later analysis to score TCR-TCR, TCR-HLA and TCR-CMV co-occurrence, with a repertoire-size bias correction applied to the TCR pairs. In a later analysis, false discovery rates were estimated by permuting HLA or CMV assignments 20 times. In a later analysis, co-occurring TCRs were grouped using DBSCAN, with TCRdist sequence similarity added in when clustering inside HLA-allele-positive subsets. Repertoires with fewer than 30,000 or more than 120,000 public chains were left out of co-occurrence clustering, as were a few repertoires with anomalous nucleotide sharing. TCRdb retrieved this table from immuneACCESS and kept in-frame rearrangements only. Not all clones are present; in checked studies, unresolved V genes account for under half, and no reason is known for the remainder. V, J and clone size are taken as reported in that table, and D and trimming were inferred from the DNA itself. The sample yields roughly 160,000 clones; over 60% were counted once. The ten largest clones take up approximately 1.6% of the sample.

This TCR derives from a woman aged 30 to 39 in good health and CMV-seronegative. Sequencing was carried out using PBMCs. The chain was built from TRBV2 and TRBJ1-1, and TRBD1 matches 9 of the central bases. The CDR3 amino acid sequence is: CASREQGARAEAFF. The DNA sequence is as follows: TGTGCCAGCAGGGAACAGGGGGCTCGGGCTGAAGCTTTCTTT.